This T cell receptor (beta chain) appears in the sequencing data of a study of OX40 agonist ivuxolimab in advanced cancers. Study-wide results and caveats: Expanded clones were, on average, more numerous among CD8+ T cells than CD4+.

Using immunoSEQ multiplex PCR, the repertoire was profiled, and TCRdb retains in-frame clones only, with some absent. The sample lists tens of thousands of clones, 80% to 90% occurring once. A few counts support this clone. Its target is not known. Germline CDR1 SNHLY, CDR2 FYNNEI. The CDR3 is made up of 12 amino acids. Trimming took 8 bases from V and 8 from J, leaving 15 bases between them. The specimen comprised CD4+ or CD8+ T cells sorted from blood, sampled in a trial of the OX40 agonist ivuxolimab. The chain links TRBV2 to TRBJ2-5; a weak D match, TRBD1 (5 bases). The sequence came from an adult with an advanced solid tumor such as melanoma, head and neck, liver or kidney cancer. The CDR3 region has the DNA TGTGCCAGCTTCCTTGGGGCTACCACCCAGTACTTC. It is translated as CASFLGATTQYF.